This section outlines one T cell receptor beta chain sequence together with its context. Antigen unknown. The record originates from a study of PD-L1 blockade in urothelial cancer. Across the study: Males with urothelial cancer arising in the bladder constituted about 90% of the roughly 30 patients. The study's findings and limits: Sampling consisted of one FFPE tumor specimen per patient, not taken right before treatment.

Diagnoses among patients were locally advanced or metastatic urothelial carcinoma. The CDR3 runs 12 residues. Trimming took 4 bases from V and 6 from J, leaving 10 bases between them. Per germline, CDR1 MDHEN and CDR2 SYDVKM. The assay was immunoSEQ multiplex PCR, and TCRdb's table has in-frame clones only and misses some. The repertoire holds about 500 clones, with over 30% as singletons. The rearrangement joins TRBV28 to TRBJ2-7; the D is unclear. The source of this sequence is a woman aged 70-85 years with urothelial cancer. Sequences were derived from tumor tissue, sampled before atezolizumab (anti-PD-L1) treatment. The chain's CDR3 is CASSSEVGEQYF. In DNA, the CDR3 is TGTGCCAGCAGTTCTGAGGTGGGCGAGCAGTACTTC.